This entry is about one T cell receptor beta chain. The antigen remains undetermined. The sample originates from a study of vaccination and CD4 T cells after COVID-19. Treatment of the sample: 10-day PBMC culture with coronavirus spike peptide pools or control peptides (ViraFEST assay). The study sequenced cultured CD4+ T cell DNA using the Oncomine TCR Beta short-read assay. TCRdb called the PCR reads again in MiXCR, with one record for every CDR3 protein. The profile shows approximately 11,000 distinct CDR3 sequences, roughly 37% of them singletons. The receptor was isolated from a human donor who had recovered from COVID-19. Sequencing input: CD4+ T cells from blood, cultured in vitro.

CDR3 DNA: TGCGCCAGCAGCCGGAGAGGGGCCGGCTCTGGGGCCAACGTCCTGACTTTC. Translation: CASSRRGAGSGANVLTF. V and J are TRBV5-1 and TRBJ2-6; D may correspond to TRBD1 or TRBD2 (5 bases each). The CDR3 consists of 17 residues. CDR1 and CDR2 (germline): SGHRS, YFSETQ. V lost 4 bases and J 0 bases, leaving 14 bases between the germline ends.